One sample yielded the 10 T cell receptor beta chains listed below, sequenced in a study of CD8+CD57+ T cells in acquired aplastic anemia. Selection for sequencing was limited to patients who had shown CD8+CD57+ cell expansion by flow cytometry. Profiles of TCR beta VDJ and CDR3 were generated from a genomic DNA template. TCRdb recomputed calls from the reads with MiXCR, one row per CDR3 protein. The data contain over 150,000 distinct CDR3 sequences, 70% to 80% of them singletons. Sequencing used sorted CD4+, CD8+, or CD8+CD57+ T cells (not recorded which) from PBMCs. These receptor sequences come from a human donor with aplastic anemia.

The chain links TRBV20-1 to TRBJ2-1, with D maybe TRBD2 (5 bases). Germline-derived CDR1 and CDR2 are DFQATT and SNEGSKA (reference sequence). V lost 2 bases, J lost 2 bases, and 7 bases lay in between. This CDR3 is built from 13 residues. CDR3 sequence reads: CSARRDTYNEQFF. The CDR3 DNA reads as TGCAGTGCTAGACGGGATACCTACAATGAGCAGTTCTTC.

Only a few counts were recorded for this clonotype. The chain joins TRBV24-1 to TRBJ2-1, with D perhaps TRBD1 or TRBD2 (6 bases each). This CDR3 has 14 residues. Trimming removed 3 bases from V and 4 bases from J, with 9 bases in between. Germline assignment: CDR1 KGHDR and CDR2 SFDVKD. The CDR3 sequence: CATSDRRGYNEQFF. CDR3 nucleotides: TGTGCCACCAGTGATCGGAGGGGGTACAATGAGCAGTTCTTC.

This clonotype was observed a handful of times. V gene TRBV2 combines with J gene TRBJ1-2; D is unresolved. CDR3 length equals 15 residues. Germline V lookup: CDR1 SNHLY, CDR2 FYNNEI. V was clipped by 0 bases and J by 5 bases, with 13 bases between them. CDR3 residues: CASSEAHGGVYGYTF. The CDR3 nucleotides are TGTGCCAGCAGTGAAGCGCACGGCGGGGTTTATGGCTACACCTTC.

This chain connects TRBV4-1 to TRBJ2-5, with 11 bases matching TRBD2. Germline-derived CDR1 and CDR2 are MGHRA and YSYEKL. Losses at the gene ends were 5 bases for V and 4 bases for J; bases not matched to a gene: 6. The CDR3 contains 15 residues. CDR3 protein: CASSFGSGGAETQYF. The CDR3 DNA sequence: TGCGCCAGCAGCTTCGGTAGCGGGGGGGCAGAGACCCAGTACTTC.

This clonotype was detected once. This chain uses TRBV7-9 with TRBJ2-3; 9 bases map to TRBD1. V shed 5 bases, J shed 3 bases, and the junction held 6 bases outside the gene matches. The germline CDR1 and CDR2 sequences are SEHNR and FQNEAQ (reference sequence). The CDR3 runs to 15 residues. The chain's CDR3 is CASSHWDRATDTQYF. The CDR3 coding sequence is TGTGCCAGCAGCCATTGGGACAGGGCAACAGATACGCAGTATTTT.

The chain has TRBV7-2 and TRBJ2-7; D is uncertain. V was trimmed by 3 bases and J by 6 bases, leaving 15 bases between them. This CDR3 has 14 amino acids. Per the germline V gene, CDR1 is SGHTA and CDR2 is FQGNSA. The CDR3 protein is CASSLEPQGLEQYF. The CDR3 DNA reads TGTGCCAGCAGCTTGGAACCCCAAGGGCTCGAGCAGTACTTC.

The table lists this clonotype with many counts. V is TRBV7-9 and J is TRBJ2-5; 8 positions match TRBD2. CDR3 length equals 13 residues. Per the germline V gene, CDR1 is SEHNR and CDR2 is FQNEAQ (reference sequence). The ends lost 7 bases at V and 2 bases at J; junction bases unmatched: 3. DNA of the CDR3: TGTGCCAGCACTACTAGCGGACAAGAGACCCAGTACTTC. This encodes CASTTSGQETQYF.

This clonotype came up many times. The chain has TRBV9 and TRBJ2-3; 8 bases are shared with TRBD2. V lost 0 bases to trimming and J lost 5 bases; unmatched junction nucleotides: 5. The CDR3 runs 15 residues. Germline V lookup: CDR1 SGDLS, CDR2 YYNGEE. The CDR3 loop is CASSVERGLGDTQYF. CDR3 in DNA: TGTGCCAGCAGCGTAGAGCGGGGGCTGGGAGATACGCAGTATTTT.

The V call is TRBV9, the J call TRBJ2-1, with D uncertain. Trimming pared 0 bases from V and 2 bases from J, leaving 12 bases between. This CDR3 is 16 amino acids long. Germline lookup yields CDR1 SGDLS and CDR2 YYNGEE. In DNA form, the CDR3 reads TGTGCCAGCAGCGTAGGAATGGTAGCCACCTACAATGAGCAGTTCTTC. Amino acid sequence: CASSVGMVATYNEQFF.

This clonotype has a handful of counts. The rearrangement joins TRBV29-1 to TRBJ2-3; TRBD2 agrees at 7 bases. The CDR3 spans 13 residues. With V trimmed by 7 bases and J by 0 bases, 4 bases remained unmatched. Germline lookup yields CDR1 SQVTM and CDR2 ANQGSEA. CDR3 sequence (DNA): TGCAGCGGCGGGGGTCTCAGCACAGATACGCAGTATTTT. Its translation: CSGGGLSTDTQYF.